A single T cell receptor beta chain is shown here with its context. Using its own MiXCR run on the RT-PCR reads, TCRdb lists one record per CDR3 protein. The sample lists fewer than 800,000 distinct CDR3 sequences, approximately 15% occurring once. CDR1 is SGHRS and CDR2 is YFSETQ in the germline V gene. This CDR3 has 14 amino acids. V was pared by 4 bases and J by 3 bases, with 5 bases of the junction left unmatched. Sequencing input: memory CD4+ T cells from blood. The chain recombines TRBV5-1 with TRBJ2-5; TRBD1 matches 8 bases. The sequence derives from a female donor in good health, serving as a healthy control. The CDR3 DNA follows: TGCGCCAGCAGCAATCAGGGGGCCGAAGAGACCCAGTACTTC. Protein product: CASSNQGAEETQYF.